The rows below give T cell receptor beta chains drawn from one sample of a study of control samples from healthy donors and cancer patients. Clones were read by immunoSEQ multiplex PCR, and TCRdb kept only the in-frame ones, dropping some. The repertoire includes more than 95,000 clones, around 87% of them detected once, and just under 3% sits in the top ten. The sequenced sample was blood. The receptor set was obtained from a man aged 55-75 years in good health. CDR3s include the opening cysteine and the closing phenylalanine or tryptophan. The D gene is left open where the match is weak. The size entry is marked missing in some rows and otherwise reads once, few, many or a size class.

-	TRBV6-5	TRBJ1-1	-	TGTGCCAGCAGCCGGGACTTAGCCTCTGAAGCTTTCTTT	CASSRDLASEAFF
-	TRBV7-9	TRBJ1-6	once	TGTGCCAGCAGCTTAAGGGCGGTCAGAGACTCCTATAATTCACCCCTCCACTTT	CASSLRAVRDSYNSPLHF
-	TRBV20-1	TRBJ2-7	-	TGCAGTGCTAGTCTCGGACAGAAGATCGAGCAGTACTTC	CSASLGQKIEQYF
-	TRBV10-3	TRBJ1-4	-	TGTGCCATCAGTGAGTCCGGGGTTATAGCTAATGAAAAACTGTTTTTT	CAISESGVIANEKLFF
-	TRBV6-5	TRBJ1-6	-	TGTGCCAGCAGTACATACCGGGACGGTAATTCACCCCTCCACTTT	CASSTYRDGNSPLHF
TRBD2	TRBV6-5	TRBJ2-3	-	TGTGCCAGCAGTTGGGGACTAGCGGTTTCTTCGGATACGCAGTATTTT	CASSWGLAVSSDTQYF
-	TRBV28	TRBJ2-3	-	TGTGCCAGCTGGCCCGGGAGCGGCACAGATACGCAGTATTTT	CASWPGSGTDTQYF
-	TRBV2	TRBJ1-4	-	TGTGCCAGCAGTGAGGTCGCGAGGGGTGAAAAACTGTTTTTT	CASSEVARGEKLFF
-	TRBV20-1	TRBJ1-5	few	TGCAGTGCTAGTGCTGGGTCTCAGCCCCAGCATTTT	CSASAGSQPQHF
-	TRBV16	TRBJ1-5	-	TGTGCCAGCAGCCAATCGCACCAAGGGGCCAATCAGCCCCAGCATTTT	CASSQSHQGANQPQHF
-	TRBV19	TRBJ1-1	-	TGTGCCAGTAGTCCCGGCGGAGGGATAGCTGAAGCTTTCTTT	CASSPGGGIAEAFF
TRBD1	TRBV3-1/TRBV3-2	TRBJ2-3	-	TGTGCCAGCAGACGACAGGGGAACACAGATACGCAGTATTTT	CASRRQGNTDTQYF
TRBD1	TRBV27	TRBJ1-2	-	TGTGCCAGCAGTTTTCTAGGGGGCGATTTCAATAGGGGCTACACCTTC	CASSFLGGDFNRGYTF
TRBD2	TRBV2	TRBJ2-3	-	TGTGCCAGCAGTGGCGGGGGGGCCACAGATACGCAGTATTTT	CASSGGGATDTQYF
-	TRBV6-5	TRBJ2-3	once	TGTGCCAGCGGAAGGGCGATAAGCACAGATACGCAGTATTTT	CASGRAISTDTQYF
TRBD2	TRBV7-9	TRBJ2-7	-	TGTGCCAGCAGCCTTACGGGACTAAACTACGAGCAGTACTTC	CASSLTGLNYEQYF
-	TRBV2	TRBJ2-3	medium-sized	TGTGCCAGCACCCCAAAGGTGTTAGGGTTCACAGATACGCAGTATTTT	CASTPKVLGFTDTQYF
-	TRBV5-1	TRBJ1-3	-	TGCGCCAGCAGCGCAAACGGAAACACCATATATTTT	CASSANGNTIYF
-	TRBV4-1	TRBJ1-4	-	TGCGCCAGCAGCCAAGAGAGAGAAAAACTGTTTTTT	CASSQEREKLFF
TRBD1	TRBV10-3	TRBJ2-3	once	TGTGCCATCAGCGAGACAGGGATCAGTGCAGATACGCAGTATTTT	CAISETGISADTQYF
-	TRBV10-3	TRBJ1-5	-	TGTGCCATCAGTCCGGCGGAGAATCAGCCCCAGCATTTT	CAISPAENQPQHF
TRBD1	TRBV10-3	TRBJ1-2	-	TGTGCCATCAGTGGACAGGGGGCCATACAGGGCTACACCTTC	CAISGQGAIQGYTF
-	TRBV5-1	TRBJ2-2	-	TGCGCCAGCAGCTTGGTTCAGGGGAGTAACACCGGGGAGCTGTTTTTT	CASSLVQGSNTGELFF
-	TRBV28	TRBJ2-1	-	TGTGCCAGCTGGGACTTCTCTTCCTACAATGAGCAGTTCTTC	CASWDFSSYNEQFF
-	TRBV7-6	TRBJ1-4	-	TGTGCCAGTACCAACCGCTCCGGAACAGTTGAGGGAAAACTGTTTTTT	CASTNRSGTVEGKLFF
-	TRBV18	TRBJ2-1	-	TGTGCCAGCTCACCCCTCTCCAATGAGCAGTTCTTC	CASSPLSNEQFF
-	TRBV10-2	TRBJ1-2	-	TGCGCCAGCAGTGAGACGGGGAACTATGGCTACACCTTC	CASSETGNYGYTF
-	TRBV28	TRBJ1-5	-	TGTGCCAGCAGTCCCTTGGACGGGCCCCGCGGGCAGCCCCAGCATTTT	CASSPLDGPRGQPQHF
-	TRBV13	TRBJ1-2	once	TGTGCCAGCAGCCCCGGGGGCACATTCCCCCCTAACTATGGCTACACCTTC	CASSPGGTFPPNYGYTF
TRBD1	TRBV6-4	TRBJ1-5	-	TGTGCCAGCAGTGATGGACAGGTACGTCAGCCCCAGCATTTT	CASSDGQVRQPQHF
-	TRBV28	TRBJ1-3	-	TGTGCCAGCAGTTGGGGATCAGGAAACACCATATATTTT	CASSWGSGNTIYF
-	TRBV7-9	TRBJ1-1	-	TGTGCCAGCAGCCGGCAGGCGCGAGCGGAAGCTTTCTTT	CASSRQARAEAFF
-	TRBV12-3/TRBV12-4	TRBJ2-1	once	TGTGCCAGCAGCTTTTATTTGTTGCGGCAGTTCTTC	CASSFYLLRQFF
TRBD1	TRBV7-2	TRBJ1-1	-	TGTGCCAGCAGCTTAAGGGGACAGCTAAAAGAAGCTTTCTTT	CASSLRGQLKEAFF
-	TRBV2	TRBJ1-1	-	TGTGCCAGCAAGGTTTCACAGGGTGCCACTGAAGCTTTCTTT	CASKVSQGATEAFF